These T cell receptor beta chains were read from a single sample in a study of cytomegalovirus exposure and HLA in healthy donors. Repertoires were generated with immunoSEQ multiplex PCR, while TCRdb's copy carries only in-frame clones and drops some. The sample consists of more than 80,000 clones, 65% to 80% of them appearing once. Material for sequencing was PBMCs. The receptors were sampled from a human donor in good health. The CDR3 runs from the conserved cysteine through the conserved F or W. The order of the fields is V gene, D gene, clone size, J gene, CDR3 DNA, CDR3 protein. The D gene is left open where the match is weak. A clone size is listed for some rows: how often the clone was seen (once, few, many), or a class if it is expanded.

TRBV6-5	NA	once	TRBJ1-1	TGTGCCAGCAGTTACTCGGGGGGGCGAGGGGCTTTCTTT	CASSYSGGRGAFF
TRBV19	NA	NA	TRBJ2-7	TGTGCCAGTACCAGGGGCGAGACCTACGAGCAGTACTTC	CASTRGETYEQYF
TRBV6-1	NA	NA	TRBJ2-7	TGTGCCAGCCGATCCCTCAGGGCTGGAGCCTACGAGCAGTACTTC	CASRSLRAGAYEQYF
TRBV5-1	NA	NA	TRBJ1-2	TGCGCCAGCAGCTTAGTGGAGGGCGGGAGCTATGGCTACACCTTC	CASSLVEGGSYGYTF
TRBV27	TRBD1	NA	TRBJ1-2	TGTGCCAGCAGTTTAAATGACAGGGGGCATGGCTACACCTTC	CASSLNDRGHGYTF
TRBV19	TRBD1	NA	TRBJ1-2	TGTGCCAGTAGTCCCCTGGGACAGGGGGCGCAGGGCTACACCTTC	CASSPLGQGAQGYTF
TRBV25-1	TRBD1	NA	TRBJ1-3	TGTGCCAGCAGTGAGTACCGGGACAGCACAAACACCATATATTTT	CASSEYRDSTNTIYF
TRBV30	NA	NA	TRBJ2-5	TGTGCCTGGACCCCCGGAGAAGAGACCCAGTACTTC	CAWTPGEETQYF
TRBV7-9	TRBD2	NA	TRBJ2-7	TGTGCCAGCAGCTTGGGACTAGCGGGAGGCGAGCAGTACTTC	CASSLGLAGGEQYF
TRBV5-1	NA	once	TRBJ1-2	TGCGCCAGCAGCTCGTCGATACGACAAGCCAGTGGCTACACCTTC	CASSSSIRQASGYTF
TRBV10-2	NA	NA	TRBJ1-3	TGCGCCAGCAGGCGACAGGAATCTGGAAACACCATATATTTT	CASRRQESGNTIYF
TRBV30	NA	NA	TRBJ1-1	TGTGCCTGGAGTAATGCGGGGAACACTGAAGCTTTCTTT	CAWSNAGNTEAFF
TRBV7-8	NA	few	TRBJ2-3	TGTGCCAGCAGCCCCTATGCGGGATCGTTCACAGATACGCAGTATTTT	CASSPYAGSFTDTQYF
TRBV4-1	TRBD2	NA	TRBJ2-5	TGCGCCAGCAGCCGGGCGGGCGGGGGTCCAGAGACCCAGTACTTC	CASSRAGGGPETQYF
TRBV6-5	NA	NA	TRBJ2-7	TGTGCCAGCAGTCCGTGGAGCGGAGGTTTGTACGAGCAGTACTTC	CASSPWSGGLYEQYF
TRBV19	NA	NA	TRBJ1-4	TGTGCCAGTAGTGTTCAGGGTAGGGCCGATGAAAAACTGTTTTTT	CASSVQGRADEKLFF
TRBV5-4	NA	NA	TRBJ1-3	TGTGCCAGCAGCCTAGCGGGGGCTGGAAACACCATATATTTT	CASSLAGAGNTIYF
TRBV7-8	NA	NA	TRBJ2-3	TGTGCCAGCAGCCCCAGATGGACAACCAACGGGGATACGCAGTATTTT	CASSPRWTTNGDTQYF
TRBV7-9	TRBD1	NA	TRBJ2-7	TGTTCCAGCAGCTTGACAGGGACCTCCTACGAGCAGTACTTC	CSSSLTGTSYEQYF
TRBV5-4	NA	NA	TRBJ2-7	TGTGCCAGCAGCTTGGAGGGGACATTCTACGAGCAGTACTTC	CASSLEGTFYEQYF
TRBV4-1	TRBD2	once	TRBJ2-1	TGCGCCAGCAGCCAAGAAGTGGCTAGCGGGGGGGCCTACAATGAGCAGTTCTTC	CASSQEVASGGAYNEQFF
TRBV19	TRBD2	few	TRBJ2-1	TGTGCCAGTAGTATAGGCCTAGCGGGAAAGTTTAACAAGTTCTTC	CASSIGLAGKFNKFF
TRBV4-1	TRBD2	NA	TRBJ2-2	TGCGCCAGCAGCCAAGTGGCGGGAGTACTTCCCGGGGAGCTGTTTTTT	CASSQVAGVLPGELFF
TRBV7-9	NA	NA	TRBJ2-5	TGTGCCAGCAGCCCGGTCGAATATCGCCAAGAGACCCAGTACTTC	CASSPVEYRQETQYF
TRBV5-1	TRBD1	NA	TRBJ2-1	TGCGCCAGCAGCCCAGACAGGGGGCTAGCTGATGAGCAGTTCTTC	CASSPDRGLADEQFF
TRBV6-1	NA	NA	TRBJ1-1	TGTGCCGGGAGGCCGGAAGAAGCTTTCTTT	CAGRPEEAFF
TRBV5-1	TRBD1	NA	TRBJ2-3	TGCGCCAGCAGCTTGGATGTGGGACAGAAGACAGATACGCAGTATTTT	CASSLDVGQKTDTQYF
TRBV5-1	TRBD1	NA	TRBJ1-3	TGCGCCAGCAGCTTGGGTGACAGGGGAACTGGAAACACCATATATTTT	CASSLGDRGTGNTIYF